This T cell receptor (beta chain) was captured in a study of blood T cells in healthy people across ages. Study-wide results and caveats: TCR beta diversity was tightly associated with the proportion of naive T cells.

For the second PCR, which ran for roughly 6 to 12 cycles, a sample-barcoded 5' primer and a J-beta primer mix were used. Each sample provided no less than 2.5 million CDR3-containing paired-end reads. TCRdb reprocessed the 5' RACE reads with MiXCR, giving one entry per CDR3 protein. Of some 920,000 distinct CDR3 sequences in the sample, roughly 50% were seen once. The CDR3 loop spans 16 amino acids. As to this clonotype: Its specificity is unknown.

Total RNA extraction produced at least 5.5 micrograms (per sample) for the study. Sequencing used blood. The chain uses TRBV12-3 or TRBV12-4 and TRBJ2-1; TRBD2 agrees at 7 bases. The DNA end is a closer match to TRBJ2-7, so the J assignment may be wrong. The sequence derives from a woman aged 55-69 years in good health. CDR3 bases: TGTGCCAGCAGTTTAGGAGCGGGATTAACTTACAATGAGCAGTACTTC. This codes for CASSLGAGLTYNEQYF.